This is a list of T cell receptor beta chains from one sample in a study of OX40 agonist ivuxolimab in advanced cancers. Measured with immunoSEQ multiplex PCR; TCRdb has only the in-frame clones, and not every one. Here the sample spans 65,000 to 75,000 clones, about 91% being singletons. The sample consisted of CD4+ or CD8+ T cells sorted from blood, taken in a trial of the OX40 agonist ivuxolimab. These receptors came from an adult with an advanced solid tumor such as melanoma, head and neck, liver or kidney cancer. Both conserved end residues are trimmed from each CDR3.

v_call	j_call	cdr3_aa
TRBV18	TRBJ1-3	ASSPQSWAGSGNTIY
TRBV5-5	TRBJ2-2	ASSLNMKGLVYGELF
TRBV29-1	TRBJ1-4	SVEIGTGVGKLF
TRBV5-1	TRBJ1-3	ASSLGPEKGNTIY
TRBV5-5	TRBJ2-5	ASSLRGEVVGETQY
TRBV5-1	TRBJ1-1	ASSLSYSVEKAF
TRBV20-1	TRBJ2-1	SATGTYEQF
TRBV5-5	TRBJ1-1	ASSWGQNTEAF
TRBV10-3	TRBJ2-3	AISESTAGGVTDTQY
TRBV11-2	TRBJ2-1	ASSRLAGGNNEQF
TRBV5-1	TRBJ2-3	ASRPGFQGGYTQY
TRBV19	TRBJ2-1	ASSMSGSYNEQF
TRBV11-1	TRBJ1-5	ASSPTGSGQPQH
TRBV2	TRBJ1-6	ASSGTGLMGPLH
TRBV4-2	TRBJ2-7	ASSQDLGGGSYEQY
TRBV7-2	TRBJ1-2	ASSLRQAQGYT
TRBV11-3	TRBJ1-1	ASSSGQGASTEAF
TRBV10-3	TRBJ2-4	AISEGGWDIQY
TRBV9	TRBJ1-2	ASSVESRSYGYT
TRBV6-5	TRBJ1-5	ASSRDRGQDQPQH
TRBV10-1	TRBJ2-2	ASSEFKGRNTGELF
TRBV30	TRBJ2-7	AWSFGGRQTYEQY
TRBV28	TRBJ1-2	ASSSTGEGYT
TRBV28	TRBJ2-7	ASSSLWEQY
TRBV7-3	TRBJ2-5	ASSSGGSETQY
TRBV15	TRBJ2-7	ATSYRREGPYEQY
TRBV2	TRBJ2-5	ASSDWGGRVKETQY
TRBV6-1	TRBJ2-3	ASGTGDFSTDTQY
TRBV19	TRBJ1-5	ASSMAGVSNQPQH
TRBV19	TRBJ2-2	ASMGGSNTGELF
TRBV20-1	TRBJ2-7	SALTPTEQY
TRBV6-4	TRBJ1-1	ANTCPAKGRVNTEAF
TRBV5-4	TRBJ2-2	ASSPWGANTGELF
TRBV7-8	TRBJ2-5	ASSLAEQYQETQY
TRBV13	TRBJ2-2	ASSLGQQGIGELF
TRBV18	TRBJ2-5	ASSPRQQETQY
TRBV6-1	TRBJ2-1	ASSEARRGGRWEYNEQF
TRBV2	TRBJ2-3	ASSDRWGPRTDTQY
TRBV11-2	TRBJ1-6	ASSSAAGWISPLH
TRBV2	TRBJ1-5	ASSGQASNQPQH
TRBV2	TRBJ1-1	ASEREGEGTEAF
TRBV5-8	TRBJ1-1	ASTWDRDTEAF
TRBV2	TRBJ1-5	ASSEEGRGSGQPQH
TRBV28	TRBJ1-2	ASSLSWGGGYT
TRBV18	TRBJ2-3	ASSSSSPGWSTDTQY
TRBV2	TRBJ2-6	ASSLHLSSGANVLT
TRBV10-2	TRBJ1-6	ASRKQGGYNSPLH
TRBV9	TRBJ1-3	ASSVEGGSGNTIY
TRBV9	TRBJ1-1	ASSPRGGMNTEAF
TRBV5-1	TRBJ2-2	ASSLDSPNTGELF
TRBV6-1	TRBJ1-1	ASSEAGVGAF
TRBV5-4	TRBJ1-2	ASSADRSNYGYT
TRBV7-8	TRBJ2-3	ASSSWTSGASTDTQY
TRBV4-1	TRBJ1-1	ASSQVRGVTEAF